Listed here are 5 T cell receptor beta chains from one sample, sequenced in a study of CD8+ T cells in alopecia areata. RNA extraction and reverse transcription yielded cDNA as sequencing template. Produced via immunoSEQ multiplex PCR; TCRdb's table is partial and in-frame only. The sample includes roughly 110,000 clones, 50% to 75% of them seen just once. Treatment meaning: oral pan-JAK inhibitor, 5-10 mg twice daily. The starting material was CD8+ T cells sorted from blood, obtained at week 24, from a patient treated with tofacitinib. The receptors here all came from a human donor with alopecia areata.

The chain links TRBV27 to TRBJ2-3; 9 bases agree with TRBD1. V was clipped by 5 bases and J by 14 bases; unmatched bases: 8. This CDR3 spans 12 amino acids. CDR1 and CDR2 (germline): MNHEY, SMNVEV (reference sequence). CDR3 amino acids: CASSPPGQGLYF. CDR3 in DNA: TGTGCCAGCAGTCCCCCGGGACAGGGTTTGTATTTT.

The genes are TRBV7-9 and TRBJ2-1, with 11 bases that match TRBD2. The CDR3 runs to 15 residues. After removal of 10 bases from V and 4 bases from J, the junction contained 9 bases not matched to a gene. Germline V gene lookup returns CDR1 SEHNR and CDR2 FQNEAQ (reference sequence). The CDR3 is CAINSGTSGYNEQFF. The CDR3 nucleotides are TGTGCCATCAATTCCGGGACTAGCGGATACAATGAGCAGTTCTTC.

The chain combines TRBV7-9 with TRBJ2-1, with TRBD2 matching over 12 bases. Trimming cost V 5 bases and J 4 bases; bases outside gene matches: 3. This CDR3 region has 15 residues. Germline lookup yields CDR1 SEHNR and CDR2 FQNEAQ (reference sequence). This CDR3 is CASSVTSGGYNEQFF. CDR3 sequence (DNA): TGTGCCAGCAGCGTGACTAGCGGGGGATACAATGAGCAGTTCTTC.

This chain uses TRBV5-1 with TRBJ2-2; 9 bases line up with TRBD1. This CDR3 comprises 15 residues. Germline trimming cut 4 bases from V and 3 bases from J; bases unmatched to any gene: 4. Germline lookup yields CDR1 SGHRS and CDR2 YFSETQ. DNA for the CDR3: TGCGCCAGCAGCGTCGGGACAGGGTACACCGGGGAGCTGTTTTTT. Residues: CASSVGTGYTGELFF.

The chain combines TRBV5-1 with TRBJ2-1, with 8 bases matching TRBD1. Germline-derived CDR1 and CDR2 are SGHRS and YFSETQ. The CDR3 sequence is 16 residues long. J gave up 8 bases and V 3 bases, and 13 bases lay outside the gene matches. The CDR3 sequence: CASSSTGARPTDEQFF. As DNA, the CDR3 is TGCGCCAGCAGCTCGACAGGGGCTCGACCTACGGATGAGCAGTTCTTC.